The 14 T cell receptor beta chains below all came from one sample that was sequenced in a study of glioma-infiltrating T cells after dendritic cell vaccination (dated by TCRdb to between 2015 and 2016). Libraries came from the immunoSEQ multiplex PCR assay. The table comes from immuneACCESS by way of TCRdb, which keeps in-frame sequences with V and J called. Part of the clones is missing from these tables; in studies checked, under half for an unresolved V gene and the rest for unknown reasons. This sample lists over 55,000 clones; 81% were detected once. Roughly 7.9% of the sample lies in the top ten. This sample comprised blood, obtained before dendritic cell vaccination. The receptor source for this set is a human donor with glioblastoma.

The rearrangement links TRBV2 to TRBJ1-5; possible D gene TRBD1, 6 bases. V gave up 5 bases and J gave up 0 bases, with 11 bases separating them. This CDR3 comprises 15 residues. CDR1 is SNHLY and CDR2 is FYNNEI in the germline V gene. For the CDR3, the DNA is TGTGCCAGCAGTCAGGACAGCGATAGCAATCAGCCCCAGCATTTT. As protein: CASSQDSDSNQPQHF.

The V call is TRBV5-1, the J call TRBJ2-2; the D gene is possibly TRBD1 (5 bases). Trimming left V 7 bases short and J 5 bases short, with 15 bases between. Germline CDR1 is SGHRS and CDR2 is YFSETQ. The CDR3 spans 14 residues. The CDR3, as DNA: TGCGCCAGCGGCTCAGGGTTGGAAACCGGGGAGCTGTTTTTT. Protein product: CASGSGLETGELFF.

The V gene is TRBV6-1, the J gene TRBJ1-2; D is uncertain. V was clipped by 2 bases and J by 4 bases, with 8 bases between them. Germline V gene data show CDR1 as MNHNS and CDR2 as SASEGT. The CDR3 is 13 residues long. The CDR3 bases are TGTGCCAGCAGTGAACCGGGATTCTATGGCTACACCTTC. This translates into CASSEPGFYGYTF.

The chain is built from TRBV19 and TRBJ2-3; D unresolved. V lost 1 base, J lost 3 bases, and 8 bases lay in between. The CDR3 is made up of 14 amino acids. Per the germline V gene, CDR1 is LNHDA and CDR2 is SQIVND (reference sequence). CDR3 nucleotides: TGTGCCAGTAGTATAGTGGCAGTGACAGATACGCAGTATTTT. Translation: CASSIVAVTDTQYF.

V is TRBV5-1 and J is TRBJ1-4; 11 bases are a match to TRBD1. This CDR3 has 15 amino acids. Germline CDR1 and CDR2: SGHRS and YFSETQ. J was trimmed by 7 bases and V by 0 bases; bases with no gene match: 2. CDR3 coding DNA: TGCGCCAGCAGCTTGGAGGGACAGGGGGGTGAAAAACTGTTTTTT. It encodes CASSLEGQGGEKLFF.

The genes are TRBV30 and TRBJ1-2; TRBD1 is a possible D gene (5 bases). The CDR3 spans 13 residues. V lost 4 bases to trimming and J lost 7 bases, with 16 bases between them. The germline CDR1 and CDR2 sequences are GTSNPN and SVGIG (reference sequence). CDR3 bases: TGTGCCTGGACTTCGGGGGAGATGGGTGGCTACACCTTC. It yields the protein CAWTSGEMGGYTF.

The V call is TRBV18, the J call TRBJ1-1; TRBD1 aligns across 10 bases. Germline assignment: CDR1 KGHSH and CDR2 LQKENI. After removal of 4 bases from V and 1 base from J, the junction contained 9 bases not matched to a gene. The CDR3 extends over 17 amino acids. DNA for the CDR3: TGTGCCAGCTCACTTAGGCCGGACAGGGGGGCGAACACTGAAGCTTTCTTT. This translates into CASSLRPDRGANTEAFF. Together with reference TRBV18 and TRBJ1-1, the CDR3 gives the full variable domain: NAGVMQNPRHLVRRRGQEARLRCSPMKGHSHVYWYRQLPEEGLKFMVYLQKENIIDESGMPKERFSAEFPKEGPSILRIQQVVRGDSAAYFCASSLRPDRGANTEAFFGQGTRLTVV.

The sample holds one count of this clone. The chain employs TRBV19 and TRBJ2-1; weak D call: TRBD2 (5 bases). CDR1 and CDR2 (germline): LNHDA, SQIVND (reference sequence). V lost 1 base, J lost 6 bases, and 13 bases lay in between. The CDR3 loop spans 15 amino acids. The CDR3 sequence is CASSIAGNSFNEQFF. Here the CDR3 DNA reads TGTGCCAGTAGTATAGCCGGGAATAGCTTCAATGAGCAGTTCTTC.

The chain uses TRBV5-1 and TRBJ1-6; possibly TRBD1 for D (5 bases). The CDR3 runs to 15 residues. CDR1 and CDR2 from the germline V gene are SGHRS and YFSETQ. V was shortened by 2 bases and J by 3 bases, with 9 bases between the two germline ends. This chain's CDR3 is CASSFRQNYNSPLHF. CDR3 nucleotides: TGCGCCAGCAGCTTTAGACAGAACTATAATTCACCCCTCCACTTT.

CDR3 in DNA: TGTGCCACCAGACAGGAACTGAACACTGAAGCTTTCTTT. This gives the protein CATRQELNTEAFF. This chain uses TRBV2 with TRBJ1-1; D is possibly TRBD1 (6 bases). Germline V gene data show CDR1 as SNHLY and CDR2 as FYNNEI. Between the trimmed V and J ends, which lost 10 bases and 0 bases, there was a span of 12 bases. The CDR3 is 13 amino acids.

The chain uses TRBV16 and TRBJ2-7; no firm D call. Trimming removed 0 bases at V and 7 bases at J, with 10 bases between. This CDR3 has 13 residues. Germline V gene data show CDR1 as KGHSY and CDR2 as FQNENV. Here the CDR3 reads CASSQSVGWEQYF. CDR3 coding DNA: TGTGCCAGCAGCCAATCGGTCGGGTGGGAGCAGTACTTC. The full variable domain, rest sourced from reference TRBV16 and TRBJ2-7, is GEEVAQTPKHLVRGEGQKAKLYCAPIKGHSYVFWYQQVLKNEFKFLISFQNENVFDETGMPKERFSAKCLPNSPCSLEIQATKLEDSAVYFCASSQSVGWEQYFGPGTRLTVT.

The CDR3 DNA is TGTGCCAGCAGCTACGCAGGGGGCTCTGGAAACACCATATATTTT. It yields the protein CASSYAGGSGNTIYF. This chain connects TRBV11-1 to TRBJ1-3, with 7 bases identical to TRBD1. Germline assignment: CDR1 SGHAT and CDR2 FQDESV (reference sequence). J was trimmed by 0 bases and V by 4 bases; bases with no gene match: 3. The CDR3 loop spans 15 amino acids.

The chain carries TRBV19 and TRBJ2-7; weak D call: TRBD2 (6 bases). This CDR3 comprises 14 residues. V was trimmed by 3 bases and J by 3 bases, leaving 12 bases between them. The germline gives CDR1 LNHDA, CDR2 SQIVND (reference sequence). CDR3: CASSMGGPFYEQYF. In DNA, the CDR3 is TGTGCCAGTAGTATGGGGGGACCCTTCTACGAGCAGTACTTC. The variable domain in full, completed from reference TRBV19 and TRBJ2-7, reads DGGITQSPKYLFRKEGQNVTLSCEQNLNHDAMYWYRQDPGQGLRLIYYSQIVNDFQKGDIAEGYSVSREKKESFPLTVTSAQKNPTAFYLCASSMGGPFYEQYFGPGTRLTVT.

The chain carries TRBV7-3 and TRBJ2-1; a possible D gene is TRBD2 (5 bases). Germline CDR1 reads SGHTA; CDR2 reads FQGTGA. There are 15 residues in the CDR3. V was pared by 0 bases and J by 0 bases, with 6 bases between. As DNA, the CDR3 is TGTGCCAGCAGCTTAACAGGGAGCTCCTACAATGAGCAGTTCTTC. Its translation is CASSLTGSSYNEQFF.